This entry is about one T cell receptor beta chain. Its antigen is unidentified. The sample is drawn from a study of blood T cells in healthy people across ages. General observations from the study: The recorded TCR beta diversity per million T cells decreased in a roughly linear manner with age. There were more naive CD4+ cells and higher diversity in long-lived donors than in aged donors.

Germline V gives CDR1 SGHRS, CDR2 YFSETQ. CDR3 length: 14 residues. Trimming removed 2 bases from V and 10 bases from J, with 13 bases in between. Primed by a sample-barcoded 5' primer and a J-beta primer mix, a second PCR proceeded for about 7 to 12 cycles. TCRdb re-derived calls from the 5' RACE reads in MiXCR, one entry per CDR3 protein. In the table there are some 920,000 distinct CDR3 sequences, roughly half of which are singletons. This clonotype was obtained from a woman aged 55-75 years in good health. Specimen: blood. This rearrangement joins TRBV5-1 to TRBJ1-6; D is unresolved. The CDR3 spells CASSFAVMVSPLHF. The CDR3, as DNA: TGCGCCAGCAGCTTTGCAGTCATGGTATCACCCCTCCACTTT.